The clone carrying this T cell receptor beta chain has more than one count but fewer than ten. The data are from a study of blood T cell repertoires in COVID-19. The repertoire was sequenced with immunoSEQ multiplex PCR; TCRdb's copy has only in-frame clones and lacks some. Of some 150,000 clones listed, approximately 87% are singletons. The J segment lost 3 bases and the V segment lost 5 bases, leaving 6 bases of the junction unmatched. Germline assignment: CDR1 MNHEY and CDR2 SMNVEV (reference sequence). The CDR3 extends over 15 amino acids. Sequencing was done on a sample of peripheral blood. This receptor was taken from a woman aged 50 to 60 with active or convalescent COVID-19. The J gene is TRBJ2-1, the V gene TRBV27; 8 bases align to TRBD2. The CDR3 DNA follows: TGTGCCAGCAGTCTCGGGGGGGCCCTCTACAATGAGCAGTTCTTC. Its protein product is CASSLGGALYNEQFF.